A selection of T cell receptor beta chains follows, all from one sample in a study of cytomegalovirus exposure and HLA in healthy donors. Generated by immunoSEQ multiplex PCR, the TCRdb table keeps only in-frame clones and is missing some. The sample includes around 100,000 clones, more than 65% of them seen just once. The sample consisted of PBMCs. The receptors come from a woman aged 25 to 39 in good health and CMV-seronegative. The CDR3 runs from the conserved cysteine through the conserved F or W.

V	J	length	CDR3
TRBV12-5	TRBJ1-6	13	CASALTGLSPLHF
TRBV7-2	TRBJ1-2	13	CASSRTGLYGYTF
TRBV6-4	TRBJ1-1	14	CASSLQGSDTEAFF
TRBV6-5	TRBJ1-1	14	CASTTGQGGTEAFF
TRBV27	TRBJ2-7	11	CAFFLSEEQYF
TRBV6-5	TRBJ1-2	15	CASTDEQGPIYGYPF
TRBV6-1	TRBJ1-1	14	CASSGQGLNTEAFF
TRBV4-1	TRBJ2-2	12	CASSPGGGELFF
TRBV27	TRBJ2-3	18	CASSLSAGGTPSTDTQYF
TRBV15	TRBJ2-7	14	CATSRVRSGYEQYF
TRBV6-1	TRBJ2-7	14	CASKLLEGSYEQYF
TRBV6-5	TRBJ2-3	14	CASRESEGADTQYF
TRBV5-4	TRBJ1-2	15	CTSSVDRGRAAGYTF
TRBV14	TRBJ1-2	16	CASSRLDRGRMNGYTF
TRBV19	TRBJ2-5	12	CASSTQRETQYF
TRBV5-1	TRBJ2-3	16	CASSLGGRPSTDTQYF
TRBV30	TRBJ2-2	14	CAWSELENTGELFF
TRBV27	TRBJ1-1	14	CASSSRQRNTEAFF
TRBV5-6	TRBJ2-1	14	CASSLRLAINEQFF
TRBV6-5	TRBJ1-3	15	CASSLRALSGNTIYF
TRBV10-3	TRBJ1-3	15	CAISESQTGKNTIYF
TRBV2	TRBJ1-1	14	CASSELQMNTEAFF
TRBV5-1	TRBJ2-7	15	CASSPLTGYGYEQYF
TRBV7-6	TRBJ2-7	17	CASSPEPPTSDRHEQYF
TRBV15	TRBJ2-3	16	CATSRPGGPSTDTQYF
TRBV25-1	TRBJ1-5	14	CASSGQGSMRPQHF
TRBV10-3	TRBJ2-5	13	CAISGTGGETQYF
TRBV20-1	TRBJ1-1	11	CSATGKSRAFF
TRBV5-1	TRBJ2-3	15	CASSEGVGNPDTQYF
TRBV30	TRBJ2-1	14	CAGAGGSSYNEQFF
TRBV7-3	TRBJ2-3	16	CASSPGTSGGADTQYF
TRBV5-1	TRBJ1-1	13	CASSIEQNTEAFF
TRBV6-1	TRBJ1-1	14	CASLRGGRNTEAFF
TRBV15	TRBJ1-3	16	CATSRATSDSRNTIYF
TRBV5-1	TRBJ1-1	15	CASSHGTGGAVGAFF
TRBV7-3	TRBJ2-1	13	CASSLGTSAPLFF
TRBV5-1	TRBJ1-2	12	CASSSGGNGYTF
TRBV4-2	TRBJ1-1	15	CASRQGSTGNTEAFF
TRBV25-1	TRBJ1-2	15	CASSEWAQGAYGYTF
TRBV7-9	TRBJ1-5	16	CASSLDRAGGNQPQHF
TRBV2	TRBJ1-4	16	CASSENQGMGSEKLFF
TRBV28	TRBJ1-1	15	CASSANRGAKTEAFF
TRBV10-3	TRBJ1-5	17	CAISESQGPYSNQPQHF
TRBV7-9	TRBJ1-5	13	CASSLEVSQPQHF
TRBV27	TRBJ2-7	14	CASSLSLGGYEQYF
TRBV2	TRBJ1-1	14	CASTYNRDRGKVFF
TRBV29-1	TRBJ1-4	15	CSVITGIKGTEKLFF
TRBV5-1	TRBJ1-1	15	CASSLMWGRDTEAFF
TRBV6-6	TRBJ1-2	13	CASSYEGDYGYTF
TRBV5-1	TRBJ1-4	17	CASSLDKTTGLGEKLFF
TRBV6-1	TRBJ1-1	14	CASSEQVSPAEAFF
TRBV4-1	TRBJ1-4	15	CASSQGDRDNEKLFF